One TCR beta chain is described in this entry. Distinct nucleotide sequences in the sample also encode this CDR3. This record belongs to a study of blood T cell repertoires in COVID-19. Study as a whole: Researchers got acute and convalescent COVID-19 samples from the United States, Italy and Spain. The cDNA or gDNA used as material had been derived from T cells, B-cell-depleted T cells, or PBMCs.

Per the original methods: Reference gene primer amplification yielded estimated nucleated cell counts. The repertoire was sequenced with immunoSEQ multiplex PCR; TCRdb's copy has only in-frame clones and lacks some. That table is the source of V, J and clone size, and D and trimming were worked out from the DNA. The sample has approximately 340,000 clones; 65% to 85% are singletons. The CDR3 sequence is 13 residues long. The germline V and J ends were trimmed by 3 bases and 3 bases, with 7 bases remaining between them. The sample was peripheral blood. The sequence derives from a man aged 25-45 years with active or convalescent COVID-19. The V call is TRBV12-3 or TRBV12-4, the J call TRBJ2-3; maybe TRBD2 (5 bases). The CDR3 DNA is TGTGCCAGCAGTTTGAGCGGAACAGATACGCAGTATTTT. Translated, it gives CASSLSGTDTQYF.